This section outlines one T cell receptor (beta chain) sequence together with its context. This sample is part of a study of control samples from healthy donors and cancer patients. Trimming left V 2 bases short and J 5 bases short, with 7 bases between. CDR3 length: 13 amino acids. Germline-derived CDR1 and CDR2 are MNHNS and SASEGT. The data were produced by immunoSEQ multiplex PCR, yet TCRdb's version contains in-frame clones alone and is incomplete. The sample shows fewer than 200,000 clones, 93% of them seen only once. The chain combines TRBV6-1 with TRBJ1-5; D uncertain. This sequence was found in a woman aged 55-70 years in good health. Sequenced material: blood. CDR3 region: CASSELQDQPQHF. The CDR3 DNA reads as TGTGCCAGCAGTGAATTACAAGATCAGCCCCAGCATTTT.